The next 32 T cell receptor beta chains were all read from a single sample in a study of T-cell memory formation after mild COVID-19. MiXCR, applied by TCRdb to the 5' RACE reads, yields one record per CDR3 protein. The sample holds about 57,000 distinct CDR3 sequences, 9% to 15% seen once. Sequenced sample: PBMCs or a T cell subset sorted from them (not recorded which). These receptor sequences come from a man between 18 and 29 years old who had mild COVID-19 (a few samples of this study predate the infection). Cell type and time point are not known.

This clonotype has only a few counts. In nucleotides, the CDR3 is TGTGCCAGCAGCCCGGACAACCCCGGGGAGCTGTTTTTT. This codes for CASSPDNPGELFF. The chain joins TRBV12-3 or TRBV12-4 to TRBJ2-2, with D possibly TRBD1 on 5 matching bases. The CDR3 totals 13 residues. V lost 6 bases and J 6 bases, leaving 11 bases between the germline ends.

The chain couples TRBV4-2 to TRBJ1-5; D is undetermined. V was trimmed by 3 bases and J by 2 bases, leaving 8 bases between them. Looked up from germline, CDR1 is LGHNA and CDR2 is YNFKEQ. The CDR3 spans 14 residues. In DNA, the CDR3 is TGTGCCAGCAGCCAGAAAGGTGGCAATCAGCCCCAGCATTTT. It codes for CASSQKGGNQPQHF.

V is TRBV28 and J is TRBJ2-7, with D maybe TRBD2 (6 bases). The CDR3 spans 15 residues. V was pared by 1 base and J by 9 bases, with 19 bases between. CDR1 is MDHEN, CDR2 SYDVKM, per germline. The CDR3 DNA follows: TGTGCCAGCAGTTTATCTAATACCCCCCGGGGAGGGCAGTACGTC. The encoded protein is CASSLSNTPRGGQYV.

The chain uses TRBV20-1 and TRBJ1-3; TRBD1 aligns across 7 bases. The germline gives CDR1 DFQATT, CDR2 SNEGSKA (reference sequence). V was pared by 3 bases and J by 7 bases, with 0 bases of the junction left unmatched. This CDR3 has 11 amino acids. CDR3 region: CSARTGNTIYF. The CDR3 coding sequence is TGCAGTGCTAGGACAGGGAACACCATATATTTT.

This clonotype was counted only a few times. The chain employs TRBV12-3 or TRBV12-4 and TRBJ1-6; D is uncertain. Trimming cost V 8 bases and J 1 base, with 9 bases left between them. The CDR3 totals 14 residues. Here the CDR3 reads CASGGSSYNSPLHF. CDR3 nucleotide sequence: TGTGCCAGCGGCGGTTCGTCCTATAATTCACCCCTCCACTTT.

This clonotype was detected only a few times. The chain uses TRBV3-1 and TRBJ2-7, with a weak D call TRBD1 (5 bases). CDR1 is LGHDT and CDR2 is YNNKEL in the germline V gene (reference sequence). CDR3 length: 15 amino acids. The germline V and J ends were trimmed by 6 bases and 5 bases, with 20 bases remaining between them. The CDR3 DNA sequence: TGTGCCAGCAGTGGGGCAAGTCTTATGTGGAACGAGCAGTACTTC. This translates into CASSGASLMWNEQYF.

A few counts support this clonotype. This chain connects TRBV25-1 to TRBJ2-7; 8 bases agree with TRBD2. CDR3 length: 17 residues. Germline-derived CDR1 and CDR2 are MGHDK and SYGVNS. After removal of 3 bases from V and 3 bases from J, the junction contained 13 bases not matched to a gene. DNA for the CDR3: TGTGCCAGCAGTGATCCGGCGGGGGGACTTCCTAACTACGAGCAGTACGTC. Its translation: CASSDPAGGLPNYEQYV.

V usage is TRBV5-5 and J usage is TRBJ2-7; 11 nucleotides agree with TRBD1. The CDR3 loop spans 17 amino acids. In germline, CDR1 is SGHKS, CDR2 YYEKEE (reference sequence). The junction had 14 bases not matched to a gene; V was cut back by 4 bases and J by 5 bases. The CDR3 sequence: CASSRNPGTGGVDEQYV. The CDR3 DNA reads TGTGCCAGCAGCCGGAATCCCGGGACAGGGGGAGTCGACGAGCAGTACGTC.

The V call is TRBV4-3, the J call TRBJ1-2; the D is unclear. Between the trimmed V and J ends, which lost 4 bases and 5 bases, there was a span of 14 bases. This CDR3 spans 14 amino acids. Germline V CDR1 and CDR2: LGHNA, YSLEER. In DNA form, the CDR3 reads TGCGCCAGCAGCCCTCGGCCTGGATGGTATGGCTACACCTTC. Protein product: CASSPRPGWYGYTF.

This clonotype was seen only a few times. V is TRBV30 and J is TRBJ2-5, with a possible D match to TRBD2 (7 bases). V shed 2 bases and J shed 5 bases, with 15 bases lying between them. The CDR3 loop spans 14 amino acids. CDR1 is GTSNPN, CDR2 SVGIG, per germline (reference sequence). The CDR3 DNA reads as TGTGCCTGGAGTAACCTCCGGGGGGCTGAGACCCAGTACTTC. Translating gives CAWSNLRGAETQYF.

The table lists this clonotype with a few counts. The chain links TRBV5-1 to TRBJ2-3, with TRBD2 matching 7 bases. Per the germline V gene, CDR1 is SGHRS and CDR2 is YFSETQ. This CDR3 is built from 14 residues. Germline trimming cut 4 bases from V and 8 bases from J; bases unmatched to any gene: 10. CDR3 nucleotide sequence: TGCGCCAGCAGCCGTTGGCCGGGGGGAGGTACGCAGTATTTT. Translation: CASSRWPGGGTQYF.

The CDR3 is CASSLRAMNSYTF. The CDR3, as DNA: TGTGCCAGCAGCCTGCGGGCAATGAATAGCTACACCTTC. V usage is TRBV11-2 and J usage is TRBJ1-2, with no clear D. This CDR3 has 13 residues. CDR1 and CDR2 from the germline V gene are SGHAT and FQNNGV. V gave up 5 bases and J gave up 9 bases, with 16 bases separating them.

This clonotype came up a few times. This chain links TRBV18 with TRBJ1-1; D possibly corresponds to TRBD1 (5 bases). This CDR3 has 14 residues. Germline V gene lookup returns CDR1 KGHSH and CDR2 LQKENI. V was pared by 7 bases and J by 1 base, with 13 bases between. CDR3 nucleotides: TGTGCCAGCTACGAACTTCAGGGGAACACTGAAGCTTTCTTT. Translation: CASYELQGNTEAFF.

This clonotype appeared many times. The rearrangement uses TRBV7-8 and TRBJ2-4; a possible D gene is TRBD2 (5 bases). This CDR3 comprises 17 residues. Germline V gene data show CDR1 as SGHVS and CDR2 as FQNEAQ. Between the trimmed V and J ends, which lost 2 bases and 2 bases, there was a span of 16 bases. DNA of the CDR3: TGTGCCAGCAGCTTATCTTCGGGGTACGGGACCAAAAACATTCAGTACTTC. Amino acids: CASSLSSGYGTKNIQYF.

This clonotype was detected ten times or more. The rearrangement joins TRBV20-1 to TRBJ1-5; TRBD1 might be the D (5 bases). The germline gives CDR1 DFQATT, CDR2 SNEGSKA (reference sequence). V was trimmed by 4 bases and J by 1 base, leaving 8 bases between them. CDR3 length equals 13 residues. The CDR3 here is CSAIGASNQPQHF. The DNA for the CDR3 is TGCAGTGCTATTGGGGCGAGCAATCAGCCCCAGCATTTT.

The V and J genes are TRBV4-3 and TRBJ2-7, with 9 bases that match TRBD2. This CDR3 has 17 residues. V lost 0 bases and J lost 2; bases outside the gene matches: 8. Per germline, CDR1 LGHNA and CDR2 YSLEER. This CDR3 is CASSQDEKREVPYEQYF. The CDR3, as DNA: TGCGCCAGCAGCCAAGATGAAAAGCGGGAGGTTCCCTACGAGCAGTACTTC.

The table lists this clonotype with a few counts. J is TRBJ2-3 and V is TRBV6-5; 8 bases map to TRBD2. Germline trimming cut 3 bases from V and 4 bases from J; bases unmatched to any gene: 9. In germline, CDR1 is MNHEY, CDR2 SVGAGI. This CDR3 is 16 amino acids long. The CDR3 DNA sequence: TGTGCCAGCAGTTATCATACGGGGGGGGTGGCAGATACGCAGTATTTT. Its translation: CASSYHTGGVADTQYF.

In this sample, this clonotype turned up many times. The V call is TRBV11-2, the J call TRBJ2-2; D is undetermined. This CDR3 is 12 amino acids long. Germline values: CDR1 SGHAT, CDR2 FQNNGV. Between the trimmed V and J ends, which lost 2 bases and 5 bases, there was a span of 3 bases. DNA of the CDR3: TGTGCCAGCAGCTTAATTACCGGGGAGCTGTTTTTT. It is translated as CASSLITGELFF. Variable domain in full (rest from reference TRBV11-2 and TRBJ2-2): EAGVAQSPRYKIIEKRQSVAFWCNPISGHATLYWYQQILGQGPKLLIQFQNNGVVDDSQLPKDRFSAERLKGVDSTLKIQPAKLEDSAVYLCASSLITGELFFGEGSRLTVL.

The J gene is TRBJ1-5, the V gene TRBV4-1, with unresolved D. The CDR3 contains 14 residues. Germline V gives CDR1 MGHRA, CDR2 YSYEKL. Deletions cut 4 bases from V and 4 bases from J, with 11 bases between. In DNA, the CDR3 is TGCGCCAGCAGCCTAACTTCCGCGAATCAGCCCCAGCATTTT. Translation gives CASSLTSANQPQHF.

This chain joins TRBV6-2 or TRBV6-3 and TRBJ2-7; D remains unclear. The CDR3 runs 12 residues. V dropped 6 bases and J dropped 5 bases, with 11 bases sitting between them. Germline V CDR1 and CDR2: MNHEY, SVGEGT. The CDR3 DNA reads as TGTGCCAGCAGCCGGTCGGGCCACGAGCAGTACTTC. Protein: CASSRSGHEQYF.

The chain carries TRBV29-1 and TRBJ2-2; a weak D match, TRBD2 (7 bases). This CDR3 has 11 amino acids. Germline-derived CDR1 and CDR2 are SQVTM and ANQGSEA. V gave up 6 bases and J gave up 10 bases, with 12 bases separating them. The CDR3 region has the DNA TGCAGCGTCGGGGGGCTAGAGGAGCTGTTTTTT. It yields the protein CSVGGLEELFF.

This clonotype was recorded a few times. The V and J genes are TRBV7-3 and TRBJ2-1, with 7 bases that match TRBD1. This CDR3 comprises 15 residues. Germline assignment: CDR1 SGHTA and CDR2 FQGTGA. The V segment lost 4 bases and the J segment 8 bases; nucleotides outside the gene matches: 11. For the CDR3, the DNA is TGTGCCAGCAGCTCGACAGGGTGGGAAGTCGATGAGCAGTTCTTC. The encoded protein is CASSSTGWEVDEQFF.

V is TRBV4-1 and J is TRBJ2-1; tentative D call: TRBD2 (6 bases). Trimming pared 0 bases from V and 12 bases from J, leaving 21 bases between. Germline assignment: CDR1 MGHRA and CDR2 YSYEKL. The CDR3 is 16 residues long. For the CDR3, the DNA is TGCGCCAGCAGCCAAGATATTGCTAGCGCCCGAGCTGGGCAGTTCTTC. Protein product: CASSQDIASARAGQFF.

The table lists this clonotype with a few counts. This chain connects TRBV7-2 to TRBJ1-1; D ambiguous. This CDR3 has 14 amino acids. Germline V gene lookup returns CDR1 SGHTA and CDR2 FQGNSA. V was shortened by 2 bases and J by 1 base, with 8 bases between the two germline ends. The CDR3 nucleotides are TGTGCCAGCAGCTTAAGTCAGCAGAACACTGAAGCTTTCTTT. It is translated as CASSLSQQNTEAFF.

The rearrangement links TRBV5-6 to TRBJ1-2, with D tentatively TRBD1 (5 bases). V dropped 0 bases and J dropped 8 bases, with 8 bases sitting between them. This CDR3 region has 12 residues. Per the germline V gene, CDR1 is SGHDT and CDR2 is YYEEEE. DNA of the CDR3: TGTGCCAGCAGCTTGGAAGGGGTGGGCTACACCTTC. This gives the protein CASSLEGVGYTF.

In the case of this clonotype: This may arise from a read error, as a much more abundant clone is one base away. The CDR3 spells CASIFGGSGETQYF. The DNA for the CDR3 is TGTGCCAGCATATTCGGGGGGTCGGGGGAGACCCAGTACTTC. The V call is TRBV12-3 or TRBV12-4, the J call TRBJ2-5, with TRBD2 matching 7 bases. J lost 5 bases, V lost 7 bases, and 10 bases had no gene match. The CDR3 spans 14 residues.

The V and J genes are TRBV29-1 and TRBJ1-2; 10 bases line up with TRBD1. The CDR3 loop spans 13 amino acids. Trimming removed 6 bases from V and 11 bases from J; junction bases left unmatched: 12. Germline V gene sequence: CDR1 SQVTM, CDR2 ANQGSEA. The CDR3 spells CSVNRDRGIGYTF. CDR3 sequence (DNA): TGCAGCGTAAACCGGGACAGGGGAATCGGGTACACCTTC.

J is TRBJ2-1 and V is TRBV19, with D possibly TRBD2 on 7 matching bases. V shed 9 bases and J shed 0 bases, with 18 bases lying between them. The germline CDR1 and CDR2 sequences are LNHDA and SQIVND (reference sequence). CDR3 length: 16 residues. The DNA for the CDR3 is TGTGCCAGCAGAAAGAGGGGGGGGAGCTCCTACAATGAGCAGTTCTTC. Translating it yields CASRKRGGSSYNEQFF.

V gene TRBV4-2 combines with J gene TRBJ2-5; TRBD1 matches 8 bases. This CDR3 comprises 14 residues. The germline V gene encodes CDR1 LGHNA and CDR2 YNFKEQ. With V trimmed by 6 bases and J by 1 base, 4 bases remained unmatched. CDR3 nucleotide sequence: TGTGCCAGCAGACAGACAGGGGTCCAAGAGACCCAGTACTTC. Protein product: CASRQTGVQETQYF.

CDR3 in amino acids: CSAGVRETQYF. The CDR3 DNA reads TGCAGTGCGGGGGTGAGGGAGACCCAGTACTTC. This chain links TRBV20-1 with TRBJ2-5; D is tentatively TRBD1 or TRBD2 (5 bases each). The V and J ends lost 6 bases and 5 bases respectively, with 10 bases between them. From germline, CDR1 is DFQATT and CDR2 SNEGSKA (reference sequence). The CDR3 spans 11 residues.

V usage is TRBV12-3 or TRBV12-4 and J usage is TRBJ1-1, with 7 positions matching TRBD1. The CDR3 sequence is 14 residues long. The V gene end was trimmed by 8 bases and the J gene end by 4 bases; junction bases not matched to a gene: 10. In DNA, the CDR3 is TGTGCCAGCCGAGGGGGCAGGGGAGTCACTGAAGCTTTCTTT. Translation: CASRGGRGVTEAFF.

The table lists this clonotype with a few counts. The rearrangement links TRBV20-1 to TRBJ2-2; D gene ambiguous. V was clipped by 1 base and J by 8 bases, with 5 bases between them. CDR3 length equals 11 residues. Germline V lookup: CDR1 DFQATT, CDR2 SNEGSKA (reference sequence). Here the CDR3 reads CSARASGELFF. The CDR3 DNA follows: TGCAGTGCTAGAGCCTCGGGGGAGCTGTTTTTT.